Listed here are 8 T cell receptor beta chains from one sample, sequenced in a study of cytomegalovirus exposure and HLA in healthy donors. Amplification used 60 Vbeta primers and 13 Jbeta primers. TCRdb keeps only in-frame clones here, not all; method: immunoSEQ multiplex PCR. Of over 75,000 clones in the sample, approximately 85% were seen once. Sequencing was carried out using PBMCs. These receptors all come from a young man in good health and CMV-seropositive.

V is TRBV27 and J is TRBJ2-1; 10 nucleotides align to TRBD2. In germline, CDR1 is MNHEY, CDR2 SMNVEV (reference sequence). V shed 2 bases and J 4 bases; nucleotides not matched to a gene: 8. The CDR3 sequence is 17 residues long. The CDR3 here is CASSLGTSGTLYNEQFF. As DNA, the CDR3 is TGTGCCAGCAGTTTAGGTACTAGCGGGACTCTATACAATGAGCAGTTCTTC.

V is TRBV25-1 and J is TRBJ2-2; a weak D match, TRBD2 (5 bases). The CDR3 consists of 18 residues. V shed 4 bases and J shed 0 bases, with 18 bases lying between them. CDR1 and CDR2 from the germline V gene are MGHDK and SYGVNS. CDR3 bases: TGTGCCAGCAGTGCTCATGCCGTCGGACTGGCGAACACCGGGGAGCTGTTTTTT. Protein product: CASSAHAVGLANTGELFF.

This chain joins TRBV5-4 and TRBJ2-3; 7 bases fit TRBD2. The CDR3 totals 15 residues. The germline gives CDR1 SGHNT, CDR2 YYREEE (reference sequence). The junction had 5 bases not matched to a gene; V was cut back by 3 bases and J by 1 base. CDR3 loop: CASSSGDYGTDTQYF. The DNA of the CDR3 is TGTGCCAGCAGCTCCGGGGACTACGGCACAGATACGCAGTATTTT.

The chain is built from TRBV7-2 and TRBJ1-3; 7 bases fit TRBD1. After removal of 1 base from V and 11 bases from J, the junction contained 8 bases not matched to a gene. CDR3 length: 14 amino acids. CDR1 is SGHTA, CDR2 FQGNSA, per germline. CDR3 loop: CASSLVGTDNAIYF. In nucleotides, the CDR3 is TGTGCCAGCAGCTTAGTCGGGACAGACAATGCCATATATTTT.

The V call is TRBV5-1, the J call TRBJ1-5; D call uncertain. The germline V gene has CDR1 SGHRS and CDR2 YFSETQ. Trimming took 0 bases from V and 1 from J, leaving 11 bases between them. This CDR3 spans 16 amino acids. This CDR3 is CASSLAPTGSNQPQHF. For the CDR3, the DNA is TGCGCCAGCAGCTTGGCCCCGACTGGAAGCAATCAGCCCCAGCATTTT.

The chain is built from TRBV11-3 and TRBJ2-1; D gene ambiguous. The CDR3 spans 14 residues. The germline gives CDR1 SGHNT, CDR2 YENEEA. The V and J ends lost 0 bases and 12 bases respectively, with 15 bases between them. CDR3 amino acids: CASSLEAGTMGQFF. In DNA form, the CDR3 reads TGTGCCAGCAGCTTAGAGGCAGGTACAATGGGGCAGTTCTTC.

The rearrangement joins TRBV2 to TRBJ2-5; D might be TRBD1 (6 bases). The V end lost 6 bases, the J end lost 7 bases, and 15 bases lay between the germline ends. Per germline, CDR1 SNHLY and CDR2 FYNNEI. This CDR3 spans 13 amino acids. For the CDR3, the DNA is TGTGCCAGCAGCGAACAGGGTTTGGCGACCCAGTACTTC. Its translation is CASSEQGLATQYF.

The sample holds a few counts of this clone. The chain carries TRBV6-6 and TRBJ2-7; TRBD2 matches 12 bases. Losses at the gene ends were 7 bases for V and 5 bases for J; bases not matched to a gene: 9. The CDR3 spans 15 residues. CDR1 and CDR2 from the germline V gene are MNHNY and SVGAGI (reference sequence). The CDR3 DNA is TGTGCCAGCACCCCCCTAGCGGGAGGGCGCGACGAGCAGTACTTC. It codes for CASTPLAGGRDEQYF.